Presented here are 9 T cell receptor beta chains from one specimen sequenced in a study of T cell repertoires in cytomegalovirus infection. One entry per CDR3 protein results from TCRdb running MiXCR on the reads. This table has around 100,000 distinct CDR3 sequences, roughly a quarter appearing once. Material for sequencing was CD8+ T cells from PBMCs. Receptors were obtained from a human donor in good health (CMV status not recorded). Some clones in this sample may be carry-over from other donors' samples.

This clonotype was seen only a few times. The chain joins TRBV28 to TRBJ2-3; TRBD2 aligns across 11 bases. CDR3 size: 18 residues. Germline V gene sequence: CDR1 MDHEN, CDR2 SYDVKM. Germline trimming cut 3 bases from V and 1 base from J; bases unmatched to any gene: 9. The DNA of the CDR3 is TGTGCCAGCAGTTTTGGGCTAGCGGGAGGTAGGGGCACAGATACGCAGTATTTT. Translation: CASSFGLAGGRGTDTQYF.

This clonotype was detected ten times or more. The genes are TRBV7-6 and TRBJ2-2; D is undetermined. Trimming left V 1 base short and J 0 bases short, with 9 bases between. Germline V CDR1 and CDR2: SGHVS, FNYEAQ. The CDR3 length is 16 residues. As DNA, the CDR3 is TGTGCCAGCAGCTTAGTTGCAGAGACGAACACCGGGGAGCTGTTTTTT. Translated: CASSLVAETNTGELFF. The full variable domain, its missing parts supplied by reference TRBV7-6 and TRBJ2-2, is GAGVSQSPRYKVTKRGQDVALRCDPISGHVSLYWYRQALGQGPEFLTYFNYEAQQDKSGLPNDRFSAERPEGSISTLTIQRTEQRDSAMYRCASSLVAETNTGELFFGEGSRLTVL.

The chain couples TRBV6-6 to TRBJ2-7; TRBD2 agrees at 10 bases. Germline V gene lookup returns CDR1 MNHNY and CDR2 SVGAGI (reference sequence). J gave up 5 bases and V 6 bases, and 13 bases lay outside the gene matches. This CDR3 has 16 amino acids. For the CDR3, the DNA is TGTGCCAGCAGAGGTCTAGCGGGAGAAAGTTTCCACGAGCAGTACTTC. It is translated as CASRGLAGESFHEQYF.

This chain connects TRBV20-1 to TRBJ1-1; possibly TRBD1 for D (5 bases). The CDR3 totals 12 residues. Trimming cost V 7 bases and J 2 bases, with 11 bases left between them. The V gene's germline CDR1 is DFQATT and CDR2 SNEGSKA (reference sequence). The CDR3, as DNA: TGCAGTGTAAGAGGGGAAAACACTGAAGCTTTCTTT. Translated, it gives CSVRGENTEAFF.

The gene calls are TRBV12-3 or TRBV12-4 and TRBJ2-5, with TRBD2 identical over 12 bases. J gave up 2 bases and V 7 bases, and 2 bases lay outside the gene matches. The CDR3 has 14 residues. The CDR3 loop is CASKLAGGQETQYF. The CDR3 DNA sequence: TGTGCCAGCAAGCTAGCGGGGGGGCAAGAGACCCAGTACTTC.

The V call is TRBV29-1, the J call TRBJ2-2; 11 nucleotides align to TRBD2. Germline assignment: CDR1 SQVTM and CDR2 ANQGSEA. The trim removed 4 bases at V and 4 bases at J, leaving 2 bases unmatched. The CDR3 covers 14 residues. CDR3 bases: TGCAGCGTTGGAGGACTAGCGGGCACCGGGGAGCTGTTTTTT. As protein: CSVGGLAGTGELFF.

This clonotype was observed at least ten times. This sequence joins TRBV7-9 and TRBJ1-3; D may be TRBD1 (5 bases). Germline V gives CDR1 SEHNR, CDR2 FQNEAQ (reference sequence). V shed 2 bases and J shed 3 bases, with 17 bases lying between them. The CDR3 runs to 17 residues. The CDR3 region is CASSLTTGGENGNTIYF. The CDR3 nucleotides read TGTGCCAGCAGCTTAACAACGGGAGGGGAAAATGGAAACACCATATATTTT.

This clonotype was seen many times. The rearrangement links TRBV2 to TRBJ1-1; D unclear. V lost 1 base and J lost 1, with 7 bases in between. The CDR3 totals 14 residues. Germline loops: CDR1 SNHLY, CDR2 FYNNEI. The CDR3 DNA sequence: TGTGCCAGCAGTGAAGATATAGGGAACACTGAAGCTTTCTTT. Translated: CASSEDIGNTEAFF.

This clonotype came up a few times. As DNA, the CDR3 is TGTGCCAGCAGCGCCGGAGGGGATACGCAGTATTTT. This codes for CASSAGGDTQYF. This chain links TRBV5-6 with TRBJ2-3; maybe TRBD2 (6 bases). V lost 4 bases and J lost 6, with 9 bases in between. The CDR3 sequence is 12 residues long. Germline V gene sequence: CDR1 SGHDT, CDR2 YYEEEE.